These 12 T cell receptor beta chains were sequenced from one sample in a study of blood T cell repertoires in COVID-19. The data were produced by immunoSEQ multiplex PCR, yet TCRdb's version contains in-frame clones alone and is incomplete. The data show 330,000 or so clones, roughly 87% seen once. The specimen sequenced was peripheral blood. Every receptor here comes from a man under 40 with COVID-19, enrolled during active disease.

The chain carries TRBV9 and TRBJ2-2; D is possibly TRBD1 (6 bases). V lost 0 bases to trimming and J lost 1 base, with 16 bases between them. Germline-derived CDR1 and CDR2 are SGDLS and YYNGEE. CDR3 length equals 18 residues. Here the CDR3 DNA reads TGTGCCAGCAGCGTAGATCGCAGGGGTACCCAGAACACCGGGGAGCTGTTTTTT. Translation gives CASSVDRRGTQNTGELFF.

In this sample, this clone turned up a few times. CDR3 region: CASSFRAEQYF. The CDR3 nucleotides are TGCGCCAGCAGCTTCAGGGCCGAGCAGTACTTC. The chain carries TRBV5-1 and TRBJ2-7; tentatively, D is TRBD1 (5 bases). From germline, CDR1 is SGHRS and CDR2 YFSETQ. V was shortened by 2 bases and J by 6 bases, with 6 bases between the two germline ends. The CDR3 is 11 residues long.

This chain joins TRBV18 and TRBJ2-6, with 10 bases lining up with TRBD1. Germline lookup yields CDR1 KGHSH and CDR2 LQKENI. The CDR3 contains 18 residues. The J segment lost 1 base and the V segment lost 2 bases, leaving 5 bases of the junction unmatched. As DNA, the CDR3 is TGTGCCAGCTCACCAAGACAGGGGGCCGAATCTGGGGCCAACGTCCTGACTTTC. It specifies CASSPRQGAESGANVLTF.

The sample holds a few counts of this clone. The chain recombines TRBV7-9 with TRBJ1-1, with TRBD1 matching 7 bases. Germline V lookup: CDR1 SEHNR, CDR2 FQNEAQ (reference sequence). The CDR3 totals 15 residues. The V gene end was trimmed by 3 bases and the J gene end by 0 bases; junction bases not matched to a gene: 4. Written as DNA, the CDR3 is TGTGCCAGCAGCTTCATACAGGGGATGAACACTGAAGCTTTCTTT. Its translation: CASSFIQGMNTEAFF.

This chain connects TRBV7-2 to TRBJ2-3; D may be TRBD2 (6 bases). The CDR3 length is 15 residues. Trimming cost V 5 bases and J 3 bases, with 15 bases left between them. Germline assignment: CDR1 SGHTA and CDR2 FQGNSA. CDR3 nucleotide sequence: TGTGCCAGCAGCCCCTGGTGGCGGGGTACAGATACGCAGTATTTT. Its translation is CASSPWWRGTDTQYF.

This clone showed up just a few times. This chain links TRBV7-9 with TRBJ1-2; D perhaps matches TRBD1 (6 bases). This CDR3 is built from 13 residues. Trimming shortened V by 1 base and J by 13 bases, and 16 bases separated the two germline ends. Germline V lookup: CDR1 SEHNR, CDR2 FQNEAQ (reference sequence). The CDR3 protein is CASSLGVQARGTF. The CDR3 nucleotides read TGTGCCAGCAGCTTAGGTGTTCAGGCCAGGGGCACCTTC. The full variable domain, rest sourced from reference TRBV7-9 and TRBJ1-2, is DTGVSQNPRHKITKRGQNVTFRCDPISEHNRLYWYRQTLGQGPEFLTYFQNEAQLEKSRLLSDRFSAERPKGSFSTLEIQRTEQGDSAMYLCASSLGVQARGTFGSGTRLTVV.

The rearrangement joins TRBV24-1 to TRBJ2-7; 11 positions agree with TRBD1. Per germline, CDR1 KGHDR and CDR2 SFDVKD. The V segment lost 6 bases and the J segment 2 bases; nucleotides outside the gene matches: 2. The CDR3 consists of 14 residues. CDR3 in DNA: TGTGCCACCAGTCCGGGACAGGGGGCCTACGAGCAGTACTTC. It translates to CATSPGQGAYEQYF.

The rearrangement uses TRBV7-9 and TRBJ1-2; D perhaps matches TRBD1 (5 bases). The CDR3 sequence is 16 residues long. Germline V gives CDR1 SEHNR, CDR2 FQNEAQ (reference sequence). Trimming removed 5 bases from V and 3 bases from J, with 19 bases in between. The CDR3 loop is CASSTRAAAKDYGYTF. CDR3 sequence (DNA): TGTGCCAGCAGCACCAGGGCGGCAGCGAAGGACTATGGCTACACCTTC. The entire variable domain, with the rest obtained from reference TRBV7-9 and TRBJ1-2, is as follows: DTGVSQNPRHKITKRGQNVTFRCDPISEHNRLYWYRQTLGQGPEFLTYFQNEAQLEKSRLLSDRFSAERPKGSFSTLEIQRTEQGDSAMYLCASSTRAAAKDYGYTFGSGTRLTVV.

The gene calls are TRBV28 and TRBJ1-6, with TRBD1 matching 8 bases. With 4 bases clipped from V and 12 bases from J, the junction kept 8 bases outside the gene matches. The CDR3 runs 14 residues. CDR1 is MDHEN and CDR2 is SYDVKM in the germline V gene. CDR3 DNA: TGTGCCAGCAGTTCCGCAGGGGGCGGGGGACCCCTCCACTTT. The encoded protein is CASSSAGGGGPLHF.

The chain recombines TRBV9 with TRBJ2-5; D may be TRBD1 (6 bases). The CDR3 loop spans 16 amino acids. Germline values: CDR1 SGDLS, CDR2 YYNGEE. The V and J ends lost 1 base and 0 bases respectively, with 13 bases between them. As DNA, the CDR3 is TGTGCCAGCAGCGTACGGCAGGGGTGGAACCAAGAGACCCAGTACTTC. Translating it yields CASSVRQGWNQETQYF.

V usage is TRBV28 and J usage is TRBJ2-7, with no clear D. The CDR3 extends over 12 amino acids. V lost 8 bases and J 5 bases, leaving 13 bases between the germline ends. The germline CDR1 and CDR2 sequences are MDHEN and SYDVKM. In DNA form, the CDR3 reads TGTGCCAGCGGCTACAGAATCGACGAGCAGTACTTC. Amino acids: CASGYRIDEQYF.

The J gene is TRBJ1-5, the V gene TRBV10-3; the match to TRBD1 covers 8 bases. Trimming removed 0 bases from V and 4 bases from J; junction bases left unmatched: 11. The CDR3 runs to 18 residues. Germline lookup yields CDR1 ENHRY and CDR2 SYGVKD. Here the CDR3 DNA reads TGTGCCATCAGTGAGTCGACAGGGGCACTCCCTCAAAATCAGCCCCAGCATTTT. Amino acid sequence: CAISESTGALPQNQPQHF.